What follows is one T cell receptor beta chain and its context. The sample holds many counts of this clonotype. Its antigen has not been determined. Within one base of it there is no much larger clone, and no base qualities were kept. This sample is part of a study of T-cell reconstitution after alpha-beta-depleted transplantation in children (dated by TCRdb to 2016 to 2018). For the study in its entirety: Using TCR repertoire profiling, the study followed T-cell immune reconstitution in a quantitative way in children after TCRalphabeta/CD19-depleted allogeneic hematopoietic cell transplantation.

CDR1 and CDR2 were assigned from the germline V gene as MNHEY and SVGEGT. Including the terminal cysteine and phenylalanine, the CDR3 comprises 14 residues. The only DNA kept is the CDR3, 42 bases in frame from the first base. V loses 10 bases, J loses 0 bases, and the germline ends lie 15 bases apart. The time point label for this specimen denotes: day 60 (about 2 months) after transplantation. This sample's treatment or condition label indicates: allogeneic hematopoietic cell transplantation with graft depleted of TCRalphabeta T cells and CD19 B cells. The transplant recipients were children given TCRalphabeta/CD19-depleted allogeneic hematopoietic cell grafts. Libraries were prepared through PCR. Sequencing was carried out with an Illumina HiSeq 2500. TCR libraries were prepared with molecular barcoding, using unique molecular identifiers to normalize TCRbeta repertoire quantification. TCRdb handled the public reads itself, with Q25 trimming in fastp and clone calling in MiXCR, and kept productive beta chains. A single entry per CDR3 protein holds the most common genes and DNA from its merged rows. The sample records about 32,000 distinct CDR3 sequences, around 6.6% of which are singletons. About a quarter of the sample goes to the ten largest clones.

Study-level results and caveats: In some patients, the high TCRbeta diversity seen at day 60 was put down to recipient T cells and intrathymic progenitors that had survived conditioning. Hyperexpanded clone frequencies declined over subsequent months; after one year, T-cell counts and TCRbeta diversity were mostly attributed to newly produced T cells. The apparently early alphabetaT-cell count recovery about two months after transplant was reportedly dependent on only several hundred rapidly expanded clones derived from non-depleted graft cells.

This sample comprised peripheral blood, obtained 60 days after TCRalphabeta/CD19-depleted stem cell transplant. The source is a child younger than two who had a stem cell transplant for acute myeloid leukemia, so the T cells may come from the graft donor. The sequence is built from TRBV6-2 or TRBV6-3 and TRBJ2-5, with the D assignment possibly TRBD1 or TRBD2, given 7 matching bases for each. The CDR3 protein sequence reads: CATSGGGYQETQYF. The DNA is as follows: TGTGCCACTTCAGGGGGGGGGTACCAAGAGACCCAGTACTTC.